A selection of T cell receptor beta chains follows, all from one sample in a study of human T cells and chemical hapten exposure. TCRdb fed the RACE reads into MiXCR, producing one record per CDR3 protein. The table has some 400,000 distinct CDR3 sequences, roughly 5% seen once. The sequenced sample was whole blood, obtained in connection with sensitization to the hapten diphenylcyclopropenone (DPC). These receptors all stem from a woman aged 45-65 years with alopecia areata. Some clones in this sample may be carry-over from other donors' samples. The CDR3 runs from the conserved cysteine through the conserved F or W. Fields, in order: V gene, D gene, clone size, J gene, CDR3 protein, CDR3 DNA. D genes are given only for firm matches. Clone size is given for some rows only: seen once, a few or many times, or a class if the clone is expanded.

v_call: TRBV12-3/TRBV12-4
d_call: TRBD2
clone_size: many
j_call: TRBJ2-3
cdr3_aa: CASTPGLGGTDTQYF
cdr3_nt: TGTGCCAGCACTCCTGGACTAGGTGGCACAGATACGCAGTATTTT

v_call: TRBV29-1
d_call: NA
clone_size: few
j_call: TRBJ1-1
cdr3_aa: CSGLDLLAEAFF
cdr3_nt: TGCAGCGGACTGGACCTCCTCGCGGAAGCTTTCTTT

v_call: TRBV6-2/TRBV6-3
d_call: NA
clone_size: many
j_call: TRBJ2-1
cdr3_aa: CASSNPRYNEQFF
cdr3_nt: TGTGCCAGCAGTAACCCTCGATACAATGAGCAGTTCTTC

v_call: TRBV2
d_call: NA
clone_size: few
j_call: TRBJ1-5
cdr3_aa: CASLKDGGGSNQPQHF
cdr3_nt: TGTGCCAGCTTGAAAGATGGGGGCGGAAGCAATCAGCCCCAGCATTTT

v_call: TRBV7-9
d_call: TRBD2
clone_size: many
j_call: TRBJ2-3
cdr3_aa: CASSVSGRGSDTQYF
cdr3_nt: TGTGCCAGCAGCGTCAGCGGGAGAGGTTCGGATACGCAGTATTTT

v_call: TRBV20-1
d_call: NA
clone_size: NA
j_call: TRBJ1-6
cdr3_aa: CSARPPGPYNSPLHF
cdr3_nt: TGCAGTGCTAGACCGCCGGGACCCTATAATTCACCCCTCCACTTT

v_call: TRBV5-6
d_call: NA
clone_size: many
j_call: TRBJ2-1
cdr3_aa: CASSLMTAARDEQFF
cdr3_nt: TGTGCCAGCAGCTTGATGACTGCAGCCCGCGATGAGCAGTTCTTC

v_call: TRBV10-3
d_call: TRBD2
clone_size: NA
j_call: TRBJ2-7
cdr3_aa: CAISDSGLAGYYEQYF
cdr3_nt: TGTGCCATCAGTGACTCAGGGCTAGCGGGGTACTACGAGCAGTACTTC

v_call: TRBV5-1
d_call: NA
clone_size: many
j_call: TRBJ2-5
cdr3_aa: CASSLEAHRTETQYF
cdr3_nt: TGCGCCAGCAGCTTGGAGGCCCACAGGACAGAGACCCAGTACTTC

v_call: TRBV30
d_call: TRBD1
clone_size: few
j_call: TRBJ2-7
cdr3_aa: CAWSRGQGSDEQYF
cdr3_nt: TGTGCCTGGAGCCGAGGACAGGGAAGCGACGAGCAGTACTTC

v_call: TRBV3-1
d_call: TRBD1
clone_size: many
j_call: TRBJ2-3
cdr3_aa: CASSQSGGADTQYF
cdr3_nt: TGTGCCAGCAGCCAATCAGGGGGCGCAGATACGCAGTATTTT

v_call: TRBV6-5
d_call: NA
clone_size: NA
j_call: TRBJ2-6
cdr3_aa: CASSYVGANVLTF
cdr3_nt: TGTGCCAGCAGTTACGTGGGGGCCAACGTCCTGACTTTC

v_call: TRBV2
d_call: NA
clone_size: NA
j_call: TRBJ2-2
cdr3_aa: CATRGRFNTGELFF
cdr3_nt: TGTGCCACCCGGGGACGGTTTAACACCGGGGAGCTGTTTTTT

v_call: TRBV10-3
d_call: NA
clone_size: NA
j_call: TRBJ1-6
cdr3_aa: CAIIRGTLSVPLHF
cdr3_nt: TGTGCCATAATTCGAGGGACTCTTTCGGTACCCCTCCACTTT

v_call: TRBV29-1
d_call: NA
clone_size: few
j_call: TRBJ2-3
cdr3_aa: CSVSHTDTQYF
cdr3_nt: TGCAGCGTGTCTCATACAGATACGCAGTATTTT

v_call: TRBV4-1
d_call: NA
clone_size: many
j_call: TRBJ2-6
cdr3_aa: CASSQALEGTGANVLTF
cdr3_nt: TGCGCCAGCAGCCAAGCCCTCGAGGGTACCGGGGCCAACGTCCTGACTTTC

v_call: TRBV6-5
d_call: TRBD1
clone_size: NA
j_call: TRBJ2-7
cdr3_aa: CASTKRDRGFYEQYF
cdr3_nt: TGTGCCAGCACCAAGCGGGACAGGGGTTTCTACGAGCAGTACTTC

v_call: TRBV6-1
d_call: NA
clone_size: many
j_call: TRBJ2-7
cdr3_aa: CASSEALAVREDEQYF
cdr3_nt: TGTGCCAGCAGTGAAGCGCTGGCGGTGCGGGAAGACGAGCAGTACTTC

v_call: TRBV11-2
d_call: NA
clone_size: few
j_call: TRBJ1-1
cdr3_aa: CASSLDQGGRAFF
cdr3_nt: TGTGCCAGCAGCTTAGATCAGGGAGGGCGAGCTTTCTTT

v_call: TRBV6-1
d_call: NA
clone_size: few
j_call: TRBJ1-5
cdr3_aa: CASSEKGFNQPQHF
cdr3_nt: TGTGCCAGCAGTGAAAAGGGGTTCAATCAGCCCCAGCATTTT

v_call: TRBV6-1
d_call: TRBD2
clone_size: NA
j_call: TRBJ2-3
cdr3_aa: CASSALTSGGSTDTQYF
cdr3_nt: TGTGCCAGCAGTGCCCTGACTAGCGGGGGGTCGACAGATACGCAGTATTTT

v_call: TRBV16
d_call: NA
clone_size: many
j_call: TRBJ1-2
cdr3_aa: CASSQSRGKDYGYTF
cdr3_nt: TGTGCCAGCAGCCAATCTCGGGGAAAGGACTATGGCTACACCTTC

v_call: TRBV5-6
d_call: TRBD1
clone_size: NA
j_call: TRBJ1-1
cdr3_aa: CASSFRTGRLEAFF
cdr3_nt: TGTGCCAGCAGCTTCCGGACAGGCCGTCTTGAAGCTTTCTTT

v_call: TRBV7-9
d_call: TRBD1
clone_size: many
j_call: TRBJ1-1
cdr3_aa: CASSEPHRGTEAFF
cdr3_nt: TGTGCCAGCAGCGAGCCCCACAGGGGCACTGAAGCTTTCTTT

v_call: TRBV20-1
d_call: TRBD1
clone_size: many
j_call: TRBJ2-7
cdr3_aa: CSVPTGGSYEQYF
cdr3_nt: TGCAGTGTCCCGACAGGGGGCTCCTACGAGCAGTACTTC

v_call: TRBV12-3/TRBV12-4
d_call: NA
clone_size: NA
j_call: TRBJ1-2
cdr3_aa: CASTLDREGYTF
cdr3_nt: TGTGCCAGCACCCTCGACAGAGAGGGCTACACCTTC

v_call: TRBV15
d_call: NA
clone_size: NA
j_call: TRBJ1-4
cdr3_aa: CATSGGREKLFF
cdr3_nt: TGTGCCACCAGCGGGGGGAGGGAAAAACTGTTTTTT

v_call: TRBV2
d_call: TRBD2
clone_size: many
j_call: TRBJ2-1
cdr3_aa: CASREGTSGSYGEQFF
cdr3_nt: TGTGCCAGCAGAGAGGGGACTAGCGGGAGCTACGGTGAGCAGTTCTTC

v_call: TRBV7-9
d_call: TRBD2
clone_size: NA
j_call: TRBJ2-1
cdr3_aa: CASRTSGEIEQFF
cdr3_nt: TGTGCCAGCAGGACTAGCGGGGAAATTGAGCAGTTCTTC

v_call: TRBV6-1
d_call: NA
clone_size: NA
j_call: TRBJ2-7
cdr3_aa: CASSESRGYYEQYF
cdr3_nt: TGTGCCAGCAGTGAAAGCCGAGGGTACTACGAGCAGTACTTC

v_call: TRBV6-6
d_call: TRBD1
clone_size: once
j_call: TRBJ1-4
cdr3_aa: CASTLGQGNEKLFF
cdr3_nt: TGTGCCAGCACACTGGGACAGGGTAATGAAAAACTGTTTTTT

v_call: TRBV5-1
d_call: NA
clone_size: many
j_call: TRBJ1-1
cdr3_aa: CASSARVGVNTEAFF
cdr3_nt: TGCGCCAGCAGCGCCAGGGTTGGGGTGAACACTGAAGCTTTCTTT